Included here is one T cell receptor beta chain sequence, with context. Antigen unknown. The data were produced by immunoSEQ multiplex PCR, yet TCRdb's version contains in-frame clones alone and is incomplete. Of 100,000 to 150,000 clones listed, approximately 90% were seen once; the top ten hold approximately 0.62%. The source of the sample is a study of Tregs in tolerant kidney transplant recipients. CD4+CD25+CD127- Tregs, CD4+CD25- non-Tregs, CD4 and CD8 cells were sorted. Per germline, CDR1 MNHNS and CDR2 SASEGT. Trimming shortened V by 2 bases and J by 4 bases, and 11 bases separated the two germline ends. The CDR3 loop spans 14 amino acids. General study points: Tregs expanded with activated donor B cells seemed most donor-specific.

This chain joins TRBV6-1 and TRBJ1-2; weak D call: TRBD1 (6 bases). The clonotype originates from a human donor in good health. Sequencing was done on a sample of CD4+ T cells from blood. The DNA of the CDR3 is TGTGCCAGCAGTGAACCAGGGGAGTTCTATGGCTACACCTTC. It yields the protein CASSEPGEFYGYTF.